The 2 T cell receptor beta chains reported below all come from one sample, sequenced in a study of cytomegalovirus exposure and HLA in healthy donors. The PCR contained 60 Vbeta and 13 Jbeta primers. Libraries were prepared by immunoSEQ multiplex PCR; TCRdb keeps only in-frame clonotypes and omits some of them. The table includes approximately 170,000 clones, around 72% detected once. Sequencing used PBMCs. The receptors derive from a middle-aged woman in good health and CMV-seropositive.

The chain recombines TRBV14 with TRBJ1-1; no reliable D call. CDR1 is SGHDN, CDR2 FVKESK, per germline. This CDR3 region has 11 residues. V shed 5 bases and J shed 10 bases, with 11 bases lying between them. The CDR3 is CASSAGHGAFF. CDR3 DNA sequence: TGTGCCAGCAGCGCGGGCCACGGAGCTTTCTTT.

This chain links TRBV6-6 with TRBJ2-2; TRBD2 matches at 10 bases. The junction had 5 bases not matched to a gene; V was cut back by 7 bases and J by 3 bases. The CDR3 length is 15 residues. Germline values: CDR1 MNHNY, CDR2 SVGAGI (reference sequence). The chain's CDR3 is CASNLAGEYTGELFF. CDR3 nucleotide sequence: TGTGCCAGCAACCTAGCGGGGGAGTACACCGGGGAGCTGTTTTTT.